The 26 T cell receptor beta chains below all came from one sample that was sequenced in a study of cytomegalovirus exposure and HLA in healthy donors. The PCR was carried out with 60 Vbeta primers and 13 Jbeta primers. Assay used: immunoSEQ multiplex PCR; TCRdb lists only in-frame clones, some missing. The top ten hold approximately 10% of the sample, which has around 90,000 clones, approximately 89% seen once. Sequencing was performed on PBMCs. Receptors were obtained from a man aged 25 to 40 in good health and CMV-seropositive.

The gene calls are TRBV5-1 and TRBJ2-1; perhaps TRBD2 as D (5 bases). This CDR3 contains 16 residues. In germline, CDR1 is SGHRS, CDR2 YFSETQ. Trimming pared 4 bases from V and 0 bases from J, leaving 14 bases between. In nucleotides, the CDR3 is TGCGCCAGCAGCAGGACTTCTACTAGCTCCTACAATGAGCAGTTCTTC. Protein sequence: CASSRTSTSSYNEQFF.

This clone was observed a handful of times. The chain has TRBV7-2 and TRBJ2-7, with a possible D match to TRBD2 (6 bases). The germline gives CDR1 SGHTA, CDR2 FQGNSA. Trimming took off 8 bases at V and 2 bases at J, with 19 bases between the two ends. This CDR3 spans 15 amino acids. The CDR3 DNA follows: TGTGCCAGCGGGATCCCGACTAGTGGTGCCTACGAGCAGTACTTC. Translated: CASGIPTSGAYEQYF.

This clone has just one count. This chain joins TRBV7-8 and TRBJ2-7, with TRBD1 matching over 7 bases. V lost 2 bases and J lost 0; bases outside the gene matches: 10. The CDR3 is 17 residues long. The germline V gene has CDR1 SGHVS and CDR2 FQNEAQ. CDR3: CASSLIPRSGGSYEQYF. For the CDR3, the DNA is TGTGCCAGCAGCTTAATACCCCGGTCAGGGGGCTCCTACGAGCAGTACTTC.

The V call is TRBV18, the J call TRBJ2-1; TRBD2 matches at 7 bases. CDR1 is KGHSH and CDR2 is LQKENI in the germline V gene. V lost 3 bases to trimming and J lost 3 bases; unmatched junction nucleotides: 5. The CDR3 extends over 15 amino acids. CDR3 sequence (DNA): TGTGCCAGCTCACCGCTAGCGGTTCGCTACAATGAGCAGTTCTTC. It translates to CASSPLAVRYNEQFF.

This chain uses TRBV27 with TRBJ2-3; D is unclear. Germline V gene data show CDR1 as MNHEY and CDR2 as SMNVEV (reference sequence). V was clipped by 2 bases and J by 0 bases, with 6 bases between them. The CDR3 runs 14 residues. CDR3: CASSLARSTDTQYF. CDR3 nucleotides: TGTGCCAGCAGTTTAGCCAGGAGCACAGATACGCAGTATTTT.

The CDR3 sequence: CASSFRNTDTQYF. The CDR3 DNA reads TGTGCCAGCAGTTTCAGGAACACAGATACGCAGTATTTT. The chain joins TRBV6-4 to TRBJ2-3, with D unresolved. Trimming removed 5 bases from V and 2 bases from J, with 8 bases in between. The CDR3 spans 13 residues. Germline V lookup: CDR1 MRHNA, CDR2 SNTAGT.

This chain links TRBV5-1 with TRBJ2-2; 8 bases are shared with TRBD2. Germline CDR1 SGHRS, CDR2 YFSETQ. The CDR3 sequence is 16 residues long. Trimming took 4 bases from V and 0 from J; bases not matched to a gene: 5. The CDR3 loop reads CASSLSGSTNTGELFF. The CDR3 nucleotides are TGCGCCAGCAGCCTCAGCGGGAGTACGAACACCGGGGAGCTGTTTTTT.

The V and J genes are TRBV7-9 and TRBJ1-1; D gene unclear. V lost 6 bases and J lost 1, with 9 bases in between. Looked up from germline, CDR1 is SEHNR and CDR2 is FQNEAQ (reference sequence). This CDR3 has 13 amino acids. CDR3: CASSQEQNTEAFF. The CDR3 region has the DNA TGTGCCAGCAGTCAAGAGCAGAACACTGAAGCTTTCTTT.

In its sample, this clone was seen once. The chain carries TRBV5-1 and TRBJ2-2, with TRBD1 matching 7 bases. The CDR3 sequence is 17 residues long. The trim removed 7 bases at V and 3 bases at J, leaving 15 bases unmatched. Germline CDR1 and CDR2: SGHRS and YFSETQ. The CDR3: CASRLGQALLDTGELFF. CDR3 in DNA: TGCGCCAGCCGACTCGGACAGGCGCTTCTGGACACCGGGGAGCTGTTTTTT.

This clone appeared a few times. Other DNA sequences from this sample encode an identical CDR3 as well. CDR3 DNA sequence: TGTGCCAGCAGTTACTCAGCGGGGGACTACGAGCAGTACTTC. It codes for CASSYSAGDYEQYF. The chain couples TRBV6-5 to TRBJ2-7; 8 nucleotides agree with TRBD2. The CDR3 is 14 amino acids. Germline values: CDR1 MNHEY, CDR2 SVGAGI. V lost 0 bases, J lost 3 bases, and 1 base stayed unmatched.

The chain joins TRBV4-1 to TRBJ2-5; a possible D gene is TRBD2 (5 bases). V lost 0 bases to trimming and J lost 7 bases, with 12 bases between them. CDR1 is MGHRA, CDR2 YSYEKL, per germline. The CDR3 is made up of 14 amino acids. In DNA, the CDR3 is TGCGCCAGCAGCCAAGAGCGGGCTCTGGGGACCCAGTACTTC. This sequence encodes CASSQERALGTQYF.

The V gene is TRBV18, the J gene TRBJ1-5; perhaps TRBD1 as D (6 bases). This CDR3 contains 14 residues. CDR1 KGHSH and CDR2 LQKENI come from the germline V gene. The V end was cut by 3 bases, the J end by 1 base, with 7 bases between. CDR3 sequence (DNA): TGTGCCAGCTCACCCGGACAGAGCAATCAGCCCCAGCATTTT. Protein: CASSPGQSNQPQHF.

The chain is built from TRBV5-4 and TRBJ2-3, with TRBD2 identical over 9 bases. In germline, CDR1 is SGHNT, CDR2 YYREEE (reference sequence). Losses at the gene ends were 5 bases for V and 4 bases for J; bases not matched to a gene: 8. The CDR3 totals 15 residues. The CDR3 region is CASRRREGRSDTQYF. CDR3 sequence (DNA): TGTGCCAGCAGAAGGCGGGAGGGCCGGTCAGATACGCAGTATTTT.

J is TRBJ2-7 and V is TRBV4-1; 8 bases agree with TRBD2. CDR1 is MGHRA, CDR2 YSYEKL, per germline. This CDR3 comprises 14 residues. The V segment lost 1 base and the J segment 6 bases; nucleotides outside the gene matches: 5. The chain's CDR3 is CASSQGVSGIEQYF. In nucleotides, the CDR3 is TGCGCCAGCAGCCAAGGGGTTAGCGGGATCGAGCAGTACTTC.

The CDR3 sequence is CAWSQGVKETQYF. The CDR3 bases are TGTGCCTGGAGTCAGGGGGTTAAGGAGACCCAGTACTTC. The chain uses TRBV30 and TRBJ2-5; the match to TRBD1 covers 7 bases. The CDR3 has 13 residues. J was trimmed by 5 bases and V by 2 bases; bases with no gene match: 5. In germline, CDR1 is GTSNPN, CDR2 SVGIG (reference sequence).

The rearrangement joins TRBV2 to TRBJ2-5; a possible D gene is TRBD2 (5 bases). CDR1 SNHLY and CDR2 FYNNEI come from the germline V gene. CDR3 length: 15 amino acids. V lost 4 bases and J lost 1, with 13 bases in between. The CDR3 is CASSALMGSQETQYF. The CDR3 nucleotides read TGTGCCAGCAGTGCCCTAATGGGGAGCCAAGAGACCCAGTACTTC.

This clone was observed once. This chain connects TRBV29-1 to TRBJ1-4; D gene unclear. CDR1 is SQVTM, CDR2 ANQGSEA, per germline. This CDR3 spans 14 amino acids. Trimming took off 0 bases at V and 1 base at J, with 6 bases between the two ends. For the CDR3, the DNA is TGCAGCGTTGAAGATACGGGAACTAATGAAAAACTGTTTTTT. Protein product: CSVEDTGTNEKLFF.

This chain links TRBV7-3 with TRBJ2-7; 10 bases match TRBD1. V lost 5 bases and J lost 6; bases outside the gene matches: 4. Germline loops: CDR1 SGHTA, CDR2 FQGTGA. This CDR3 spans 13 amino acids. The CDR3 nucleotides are TGTGCCAGCAGCGCCGGGACAGGGGCCGAGCAGTACTTC. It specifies CASSAGTGAEQYF.

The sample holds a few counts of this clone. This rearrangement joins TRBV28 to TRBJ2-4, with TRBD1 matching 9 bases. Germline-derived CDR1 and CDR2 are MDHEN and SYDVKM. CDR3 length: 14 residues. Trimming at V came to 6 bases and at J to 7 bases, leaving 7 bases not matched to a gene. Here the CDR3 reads CASSITTGGNIQYF. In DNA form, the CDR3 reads TGTGCCAGCAGCATTACGACAGGGGGGAACATTCAGTACTTC.

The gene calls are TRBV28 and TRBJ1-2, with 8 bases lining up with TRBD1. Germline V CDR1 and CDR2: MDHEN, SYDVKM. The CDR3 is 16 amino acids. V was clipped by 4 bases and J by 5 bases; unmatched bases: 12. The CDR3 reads CASSWGTGRGPYGYTF. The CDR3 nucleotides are TGTGCCAGCAGTTGGGGGACAGGCAGGGGACCTTATGGCTACACCTTC.

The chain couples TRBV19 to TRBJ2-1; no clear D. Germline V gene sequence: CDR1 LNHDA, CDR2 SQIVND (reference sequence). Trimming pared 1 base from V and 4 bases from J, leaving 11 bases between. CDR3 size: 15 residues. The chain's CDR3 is CASSIGTAIYNEQFF. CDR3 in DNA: TGTGCCAGTAGTATAGGTACAGCTATATACAATGAGCAGTTCTTC.

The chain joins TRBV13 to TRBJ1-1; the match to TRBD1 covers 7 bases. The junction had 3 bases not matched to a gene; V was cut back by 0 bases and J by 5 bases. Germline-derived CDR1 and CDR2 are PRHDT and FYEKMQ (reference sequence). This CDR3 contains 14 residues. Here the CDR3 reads CASSLGAGGTEAFF. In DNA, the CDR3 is TGTGCCAGCAGCTTAGGGGCAGGGGGAACTGAAGCTTTCTTT.

CDR3 sequence (DNA): TGTGCCAGCAGTTTATGGGGAGTCAGGAAAAACACCGGGGAGCTGTTTTTT. Translation gives CASSLWGVRKNTGELFF. This chain joins TRBV28 and TRBJ2-2, with D possibly matching TRBD2 (5 bases). The CDR3 has 17 amino acids. Germline values: CDR1 MDHEN, CDR2 SYDVKM. V lost 0 bases, J lost 2 bases, and 13 bases lay in between. The full variable domain, in which reference TRBV28 and TRBJ2-2 provide the parts outside the CDR3, is DVKVTQSSRYLVKRTGEKVFLECVQDMDHENMFWYRQDPGLGLRLIYFSYDVKMKEKGDIPEGYSVSREKKERFSLILESASTNQTSMYLCASSLWGVRKNTGELFFGEGSRLTVL.

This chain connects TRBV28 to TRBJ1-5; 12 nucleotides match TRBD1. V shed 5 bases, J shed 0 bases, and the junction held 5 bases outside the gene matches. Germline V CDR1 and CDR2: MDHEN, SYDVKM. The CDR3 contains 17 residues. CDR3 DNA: TGTGCCAGCAGTCGGGACAGGGGGCTTATTAGCAATCAGCCCCAGCATTTT. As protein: CASSRDRGLISNQPQHF.

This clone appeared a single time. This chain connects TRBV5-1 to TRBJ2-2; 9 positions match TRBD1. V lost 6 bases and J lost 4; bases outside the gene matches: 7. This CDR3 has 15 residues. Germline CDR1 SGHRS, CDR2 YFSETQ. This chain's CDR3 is CASNIDRGSTGELFF. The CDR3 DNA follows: TGCGCCAGCAATATAGACAGGGGGAGCACCGGGGAGCTGTTTTTT.

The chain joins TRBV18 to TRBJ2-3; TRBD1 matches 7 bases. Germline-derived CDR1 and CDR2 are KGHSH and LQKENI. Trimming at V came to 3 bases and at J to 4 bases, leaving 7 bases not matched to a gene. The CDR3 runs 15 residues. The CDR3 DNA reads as TGTGCCAGCTCACCCCGGGACAGTGAGGCAGATACGCAGTATTTT. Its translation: CASSPRDSEADTQYF.